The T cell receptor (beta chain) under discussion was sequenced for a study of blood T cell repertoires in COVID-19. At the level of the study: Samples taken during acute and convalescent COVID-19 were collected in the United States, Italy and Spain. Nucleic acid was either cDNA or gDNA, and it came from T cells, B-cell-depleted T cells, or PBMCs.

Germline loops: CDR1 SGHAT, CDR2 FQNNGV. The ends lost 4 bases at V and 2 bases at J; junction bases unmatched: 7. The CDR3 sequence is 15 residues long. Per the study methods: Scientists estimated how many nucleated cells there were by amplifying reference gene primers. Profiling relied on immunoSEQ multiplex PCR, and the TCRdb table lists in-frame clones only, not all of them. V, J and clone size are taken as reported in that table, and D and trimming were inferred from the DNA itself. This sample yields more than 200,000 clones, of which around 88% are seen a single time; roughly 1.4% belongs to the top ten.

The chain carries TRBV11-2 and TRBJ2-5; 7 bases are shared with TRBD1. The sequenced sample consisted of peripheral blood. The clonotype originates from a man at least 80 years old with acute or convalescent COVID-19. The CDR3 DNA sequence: TGTGCCAGCAGCTATTATAGGGGACAGCAAGAGACCCAGTACTTC. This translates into CASSYYRGQQETQYF.